The entry below gives a single TCR beta chain sequence along with its context. This entry belongs to a study of regulatory T cells in long-lasting Graves disease. As to time point: newly diagnosed GD, antithyroid drugs for less than 3 months. With RNA extracted from PBMCs as input, the TCR library was made. The CDR3 totals 16 residues. Trimming removed 4 bases from V and 11 bases from J, with 27 bases in between. Germline-derived CDR1 and CDR2 are SGDLS and YYNGEE. To make TCR beta libraries, researchers used iRepertoire HTBI primers and Arm-PCR of CDR3 regions. Authors' methods: Segment identification across samples yielded 60 to 80 TRBV and about 14 TRBJ segments. One entry per CDR3 protein, called by TCRdb with MiXCR from the multiplex PCR reads. It is TCRdb's table, rather than the study itself, that gives the V and J calls and clone size. Of some 500,000 distinct CDR3 sequences listed, 16% are singletons.

The sample was also reused in another study, on T cells in Graves' hyperthyroidism and ophthalmopathy. That source adds: With a duration under 2 months, the hyperthyroidism was newly diagnosed in patients aged 18 to 65. Blood shared most expanded thyroid clonotypes above 0.001.

The TCR sequence derives from a woman in her forties or fifties with Graves disease. The sample was peripheral blood mononuclear cells (PBMCs), taken at new diagnosis, from a patient treated with antithyroid drugs. The chain recombines TRBV9 with TRBJ2-5; D remains unclear. The CDR3 spells CASSLSELSSYNEQYF. As DNA, the CDR3 is TGTGCCAGCAGCCTTTCGGAGCTTTCCTCCTACAATGAGCAGTACTTC.